Sequencing of this TCR beta chain was carried out in a study of response to subunit inactivated influenza vaccine. Study-wide points: T cells newly recruited by each seasonal influenza vaccination are few, the authors suggested.

The CDR3 covers 14 residues. After removal of 4 bases from V and 5 bases from J, the junction contained 6 bases not matched to a gene. The V gene's germline CDR1 is SGHRS and CDR2 YFSETQ. Turning to this clonotype: Its antigen is unidentified.

TCRdb called the RT-PCR reads again in MiXCR, with one record for every CDR3 protein. Counted here are 450,000 to 600,000 distinct CDR3 sequences, approximately 6.9% occurring once; the ten biggest clones make up roughly 13%. Sequenced material: PBMCs from blood, taken around 25 months after vaccination. The clonotype comes from a man between 50 and 69 years old who received an inactivated influenza vaccine. V gene TRBV5-1 combines with J gene TRBJ2-1; 7 bases match TRBD1. The CDR3 is CASSPDRQNNEQFF. The CDR3 DNA follows: TGCGCCAGCAGCCCGGACAGGCAGAACAATGAGCAGTTCTTC.